One and the same sample provided the 9 T cell receptor beta chains below, sequenced in a study of spatial heterogeneity in lung cancer. Described time point: sample taken at primary tumor resection. Tumor, nontumor lung or frozen PBMC supplied whole RNA that was sequenced unsorted. From the 5' RACE reads, TCRdb called clonotypes with MiXCR, one entry per CDR3 protein. The table shows 950 to 1,300 distinct CDR3 sequences, with 60% to 75% occurring only once. The sequences come from PBMCs, collected at surgery. The receptors originated from a male donor with early-stage non-small cell lung cancer.

As for this clonotype: The size of this beta chain means little, since it is a stray read in a library made for alpha chains. The chain is built from TRBV28 and TRBJ2-5; 10 nucleotides match TRBD1. The J segment lost 2 bases and the V segment lost 6 bases, leaving 6 bases of the junction unmatched. The CDR3 spans 15 residues. Germline V gene lookup returns CDR1 MDHEN and CDR2 SYDVKM. The CDR3 spells CASRPDRGHQETQYF. The CDR3 DNA reads TGTGCCAGCAGGCCAGACAGGGGGCATCAAGAGACCCAGTACTTC.

This clonotype was counted a few times. This beta chain is an off-target read within a library intended for alpha chains, so its frequency means little. The V call is TRBV30, the J call TRBJ2-4, with TRBD1 matching 7 bases. This CDR3 comprises 15 residues. V was pared by 2 bases and J by 2 bases, with 6 bases of the junction left unmatched. The germline V gene encodes CDR1 GTSNPN and CDR2 SVGIG (reference sequence). CDR3 coding DNA: TGTGCCTGGAGTCCTTGGGACAGAACCAAAAACATTCAGTACTTC. Translation: CAWSPWDRTKNIQYF.

In its sample, this clonotype was seen a few times. The size of this beta chain means little, since it is a stray read in a library made for alpha chains. The rearrangement joins TRBV10-3 to TRBJ2-5; D may be TRBD1 or TRBD2 (5 bases each). The V end was cut by 0 bases, the J end by 2 bases, with 10 bases between. Germline loops: CDR1 ENHRY, CDR2 SYGVKD. The length of the CDR3 is 15 residues. The CDR3 loop is CAISESGTEQETQYF. The CDR3 DNA is TGTGCCATCAGTGAGTCGGGGACGGAACAAGAGACCCAGTACTTC.

With regard to this clonotype: This beta chain appears as a stray read in a library generated for alpha chains; its size is not informative. The chain has TRBV3-1 and TRBJ2-1; 7 bases map to TRBD2. This CDR3 has 15 amino acids. V lost 4 bases to trimming and J lost 7 bases; unmatched junction nucleotides: 10. CDR1 is LGHDT, CDR2 YNNKEL, per germline (reference sequence). CDR3 amino acids: CASSPLARGGNEQFF. DNA for the CDR3: TGTGCCAGCAGCCCCCTAGCGAGGGGAGGGAATGAGCAGTTCTTC.

This clonotype was picked up a small number of times. This beta chain is a stray read from a library made for alpha chains; its abundance is not meaningful. The chain has TRBV5-1 and TRBJ2-5; 8 positions match TRBD1. The CDR3 totals 14 residues. From germline, CDR1 is SGHRS and CDR2 YFSETQ. With V trimmed by 4 bases and J by 5 bases, 7 bases remained unmatched. CDR3 DNA: TGCGCCAGCAGCGATCAGGGGGCCGGGGAGACCCAGTACTTC. Its translation: CASSDQGAGETQYF.

Concerning this clonotype itself: Because this beta chain is a stray read in a library intended to capture alpha chains, its abundance should not be given much weight. The CDR3 DNA is TGTGCCAGCAGCTTAGATGCTGGACAAAACATTCAGTACTTC. It translates to CASSLDAGQNIQYF. The rearrangement joins TRBV7-9 to TRBJ2-4; D uncertain. The ends were cut back, 1 base at V and 5 bases at J, with 9 bases in the middle. This CDR3 has 14 residues. Germline V gene data show CDR1 as SEHNR and CDR2 as FQNEAQ (reference sequence).

About this clonotype itself: This beta chain slipped into a library made for alpha chains as a stray read, so its size is not meaningful. The chain employs TRBV12-3 or TRBV12-4 and TRBJ2-7, with D possibly being TRBD1 (6 bases). V lost 6 bases and J lost 0, with 9 bases in between. The CDR3 covers 13 residues. The CDR3, as DNA: TGTGCCAGCAGCCAGGGGAGCTCCTACGAGCAGTACTTC. This translates into CASSQGSSYEQYF.

This clonotype was picked up a small number of times. Within a library made for alpha chains, this beta chain is off target, and its count is uninformative. The gene calls are TRBV5-5 and TRBJ2-5; D is uncertain. Trimming took off 4 bases at V and 3 bases at J, with 13 bases between the two ends. Germline CDR1 SGHKS, CDR2 YYEKEE (reference sequence). CDR3 length equals 14 residues. CDR3 region: CASSGSYYEETQYF. The DNA of the CDR3 is TGTGCCAGCAGCGGATCCTACTACGAAGAGACCCAGTACTTC.

This clonotype was recorded once. For a library built for alpha chains, this beta chain is a stray read; little rests on its size. This chain connects TRBV5-1 to TRBJ2-3; D perhaps matches TRBD2 (6 bases). CDR1 is SGHRS, CDR2 YFSETQ, per germline. V shed 0 bases and J shed 6 bases, with 17 bases lying between them. The CDR3 has 16 amino acids. The CDR3, as DNA: TGCGCCAGCAGCTTGGCCTTAACGGGAGTTGCGGATACGCAGTATTTT. Its protein product is CASSLALTGVADTQYF.